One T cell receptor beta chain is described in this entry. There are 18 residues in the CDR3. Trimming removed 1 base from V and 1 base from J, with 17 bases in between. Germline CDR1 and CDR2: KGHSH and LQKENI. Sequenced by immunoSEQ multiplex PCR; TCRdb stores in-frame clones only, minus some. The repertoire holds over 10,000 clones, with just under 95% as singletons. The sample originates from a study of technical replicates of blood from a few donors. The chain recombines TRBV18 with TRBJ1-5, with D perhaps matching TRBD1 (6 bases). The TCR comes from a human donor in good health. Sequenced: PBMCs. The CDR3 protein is CASSPLPKTGTSNQPQHF. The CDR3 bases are TGTGCCAGCTCACCACTCCCTAAGACAGGAACGAGCAATCAGCCCCAGCATTTT.